This TCR beta chain was sequenced for a study of human T cells and chemical hapten exposure. The trim removed 2 bases at V and 0 bases at J, leaving 7 bases unmatched. The CDR3 runs to 17 residues. CDR1 and CDR2 (germline): MNHEY, SMNVEV (reference sequence). The sample's time point: patch test 1, 2 weeks after DPC sensitization. Stated treatment: therapeutic diphenylcyclopropenone sensitization with weekly scalp DPC. Patients had alopecia, were aged 18 to 70, and were not pregnant. Individual cDNA molecules (in the library) carried attached unique molecular identifiers. Original methodology: Sample TCR counts, which ranged from roughly 20,000 to 690,600, had a median of roughly 92,000. MiXCR, applied by TCRdb to the RACE reads, yields one record per CDR3 protein. These V and J calls originate from TCRdb's pipeline instead of the authors' own analysis. The data hold 95,000 to 130,000 distinct CDR3 sequences, with 9.5% to 13% observed a single time.

The material sequenced was whole blood, taken in connection with sensitization to the hapten diphenylcyclopropenone (DPC). The receptor's source is a woman aged 50 to 65 with alopecia areata. Some clones in this sample may be carry-over from other donors' samples. The chain uses TRBV27 and TRBJ2-1, with 7 bases that match TRBD2. The CDR3 sequence is CASSLRLGGSSYNEQFF. The CDR3 bases are TGTGCCAGCAGTTTACGGTTGGGGGGGAGCTCCTACAATGAGCAGTTCTTC.